This T cell receptor beta chain was recovered during a study of cytomegalovirus exposure and HLA in healthy donors. PCR employed 60 Vbeta and 13 Jbeta primers. This table comes from immunoSEQ multiplex PCR, and its TCRdb copy is limited to in-frame clones, with some not included. This table holds 130,000 to 150,000 clones, about 74% found once. This clone appeared once. The V end was cut by 2 bases, the J end by 10 bases, with 9 bases between. The germline gives CDR1 SGHKS, CDR2 YYEKEE (reference sequence). The CDR3 is made up of 11 amino acids. This clonotype was obtained from a woman in her forties or fifties in good health and CMV-seronegative. Sequencing input: PBMCs. The V call is TRBV5-5, the J call TRBJ1-1, with a weak D call TRBD1 (5 bases). As DNA, the CDR3 is TGTGCCAGCAGCTTCTCGGGGGGAGCTTTCTTT. Amino acid sequence: CASSFSGGAFF.